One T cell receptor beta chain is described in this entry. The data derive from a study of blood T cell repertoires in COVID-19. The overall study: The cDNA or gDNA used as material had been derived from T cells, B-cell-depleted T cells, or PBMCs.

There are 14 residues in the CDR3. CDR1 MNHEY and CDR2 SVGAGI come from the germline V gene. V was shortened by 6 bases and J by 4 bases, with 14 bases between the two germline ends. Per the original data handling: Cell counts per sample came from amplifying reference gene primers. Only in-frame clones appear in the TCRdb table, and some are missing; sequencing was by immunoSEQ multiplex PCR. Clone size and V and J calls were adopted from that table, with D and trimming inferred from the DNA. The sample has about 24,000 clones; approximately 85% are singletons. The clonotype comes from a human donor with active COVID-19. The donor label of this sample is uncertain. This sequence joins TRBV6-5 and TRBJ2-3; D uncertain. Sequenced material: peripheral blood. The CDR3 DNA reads TGTGCCAGCAGCCACGCTTCTAACCCAGATACGCAGTATTTT. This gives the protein CASSHASNPDTQYF.